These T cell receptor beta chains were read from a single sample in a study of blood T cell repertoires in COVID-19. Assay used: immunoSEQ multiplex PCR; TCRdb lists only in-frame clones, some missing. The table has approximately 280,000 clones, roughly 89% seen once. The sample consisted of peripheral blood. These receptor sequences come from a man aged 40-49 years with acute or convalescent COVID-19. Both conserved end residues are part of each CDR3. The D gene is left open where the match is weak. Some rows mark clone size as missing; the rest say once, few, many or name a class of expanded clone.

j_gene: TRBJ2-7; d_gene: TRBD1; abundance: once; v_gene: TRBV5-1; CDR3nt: TGCGCCAGCAGCTTCGGGACAGGGACCACCTACGAGCAGTACTTC; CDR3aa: CASSFGTGTTYEQYF
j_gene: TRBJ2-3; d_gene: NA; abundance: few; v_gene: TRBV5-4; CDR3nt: TGTGCCAGCAGCCCCAGGCAGGTAGATACGCAGTATTTT; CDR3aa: CASSPRQVDTQYF
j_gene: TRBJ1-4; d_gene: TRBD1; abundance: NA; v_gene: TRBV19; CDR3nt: TGTGCCACCACCGGGGGACAGGGCTTTAGTGAAAAACTGTTTTTT; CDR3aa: CATTGGQGFSEKLFF
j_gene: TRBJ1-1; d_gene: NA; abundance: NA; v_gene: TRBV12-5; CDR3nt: TGTGCTAGTGCCCTCGCGCACACTGAAGCTTTCTTT; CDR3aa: CASALAHTEAFF
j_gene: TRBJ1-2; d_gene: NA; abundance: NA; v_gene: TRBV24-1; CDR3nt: TGTGCCACCAGTGATTTGACCGGTTATGGCTACACCTTC; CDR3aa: CATSDLTGYGYTF
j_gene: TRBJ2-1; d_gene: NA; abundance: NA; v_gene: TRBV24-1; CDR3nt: TGTGCCACCAGTGATTATATGAGGGCCTCCTACAATGAGCAGTTCTTC; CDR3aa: CATSDYMRASYNEQFF
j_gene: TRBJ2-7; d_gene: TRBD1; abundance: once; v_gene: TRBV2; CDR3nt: TGTGCCAGCAGTGAATCGGGCCAGGGGGCGTTAGAGCAGTACTTC; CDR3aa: CASSESGQGALEQYF
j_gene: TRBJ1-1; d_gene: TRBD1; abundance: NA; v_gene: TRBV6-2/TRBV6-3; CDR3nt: TGTGCCAGCAGTCGACAGGGAGCTTGGGGCACTGAAGCTTTCTTT; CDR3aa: CASSRQGAWGTEAFF
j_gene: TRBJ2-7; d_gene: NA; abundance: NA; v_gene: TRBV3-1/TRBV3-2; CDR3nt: TGTGCCAGCAGCCCCCGGTATGCATCGAGTAGCGGCCCCATCTACGAGCAGTACTTC; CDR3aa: CASSPRYASSSGPIYEQYF
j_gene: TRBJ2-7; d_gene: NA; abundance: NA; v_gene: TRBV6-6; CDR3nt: TGTGCCAGCAGTTGGGCAGGTATTTACGAGCAGTACTTC; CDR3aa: CASSWAGIYEQYF
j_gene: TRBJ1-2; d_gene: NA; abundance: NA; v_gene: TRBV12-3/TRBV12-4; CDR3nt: TGTGCCAGCAGTCCGCTCTCCGGGGACAAAACCTTC; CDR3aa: CASSPLSGDKTF
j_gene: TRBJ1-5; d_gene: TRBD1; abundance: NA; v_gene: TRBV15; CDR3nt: TGTGCCACCAGCAGAACGGGACAGTCATGGGCTCAGCCCCAGCATTTT; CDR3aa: CATSRTGQSWAQPQHF
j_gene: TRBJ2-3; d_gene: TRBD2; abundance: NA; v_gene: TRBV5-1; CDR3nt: TGCGCCAGCAGCTTGGATTCGAGACTAGCTATGGATACGCAGTATTTT; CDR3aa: CASSLDSRLAMDTQYF